These 10 T cell receptor beta chains were sequenced from one sample in a study of CD4 T cells in relation to SARS-CoV-2 and coronaviruses. CD4+ T cells from unexposed donors were obtained before the COVID-19 pandemic (2011-2018). The cells were cultured for approximately ten days before CD4+ T cells were isolated. This table comes from immunoSEQ multiplex PCR, and its TCRdb copy is limited to in-frame clones, with some not included. Found here are approximately 20,000 clones, roughly 77% of them singletons; the top ten hold about 21%. Their specific antigens are unknown. Sequencing was done on a sample of CD4+ T cells from PBMCs, cultured in vitro. The receptors were sampled from a human donor in good health.

This clone has only one observation. This sequence joins TRBV7-9 and TRBJ1-4; 9 bases agree with TRBD1. The V segment lost 4 bases and the J segment 8 bases; nucleotides outside the gene matches: 5. This CDR3 comprises 14 residues. CDR1 is SEHNR, CDR2 FQNEAQ, per germline (reference sequence). CDR3 region: CASSYGTGPEKLFF. CDR3 in DNA: TGTGCCAGCAGCTACGGGACAGGGCCGGAAAAACTGTTTTTT.

This clone appeared a single time. The chain recombines TRBV7-2 with TRBJ2-3; 7 bases line up with TRBD2. V was pared by 5 bases and J by 0 bases, with 2 bases of the junction left unmatched. Germline V gene lookup returns CDR1 SGHTA and CDR2 FQGNSA. CDR3 length equals 14 residues. The CDR3 DNA is TGTGCCAGCAGCATTAGCGGGAGCACAGATACGCAGTATTTT. This codes for CASSISGSTDTQYF.

Here the CDR3 reads CASSQGPSEQQPQHF. The CDR3 DNA sequence: TGTGCCAGCAGCCAAGGGCCCTCCGAACAGCAGCCCCAGCATTTT. The chain links TRBV16 to TRBJ1-5; D is unresolved. Germline assignment: CDR1 KGHSY and CDR2 FQNENV. This CDR3 is 15 amino acids long. V was trimmed by 2 bases and J by 7 bases, leaving 15 bases between them.

The chain uses TRBV5-1 and TRBJ2-1; 9 positions match TRBD2. Germline values: CDR1 SGHRS, CDR2 YFSETQ. The CDR3 spans 17 residues. The trim removed 0 bases at V and 3 bases at J, leaving 7 bases unmatched. The CDR3 region is CASSLGPSGTHYNEQFF. DNA of the CDR3: TGCGCCAGCAGCTTGGGTCCTAGCGGGACCCACTACAATGAGCAGTTCTTC.

The chain combines TRBV4-3 with TRBJ1-3, with D unresolved. In germline, CDR1 is LGHNA, CDR2 YSLEER. Trimming left V 0 bases short and J 0 bases short, with 15 bases between. The CDR3 is 18 residues long. The CDR3 reads CASSQDIGLFLSGNTIYF. The CDR3 coding sequence is TGCGCCAGCAGCCAAGATATTGGGCTCTTTCTCTCTGGAAACACCATATATTTT.

This chain joins TRBV2 and TRBJ1-2; 7 bases are a match to TRBD1. The J segment lost 4 bases and the V segment lost 7 bases, leaving 3 bases of the junction unmatched. This CDR3 is built from 12 residues. Germline V lookup: CDR1 SNHLY, CDR2 FYNNEI. CDR3 loop: CASMGQSYGYTF. The CDR3 coding sequence is TGTGCCAGCATGGGACAGAGCTATGGCTACACCTTC. Full variable domain (missing parts from reference TRBV2 and TRBJ1-2): EPEVTQTPSHQVTQMGQEVILRCVPISNHLYFYWYRQILGQKVEFLVSFYNNEISEKSEIFDDQFSVERPDGSNFTLKIRSTKLEDSAMYFCASMGQSYGYTFGSGTRLTVV.

The V call is TRBV29-1, the J call TRBJ2-3; D is unresolved. Looked up from germline, CDR1 is SQVTM and CDR2 is ANQGSEA. V was trimmed by 5 bases and J by 7 bases, leaving 7 bases between them. CDR3 length equals 10 residues. This CDR3 is CSVLEYTQYF. The DNA of the CDR3 is TGCAGCGTTTTGGAGTATACGCAGTATTTT.

The chain recombines TRBV6-5 with TRBJ1-5; D perhaps matches TRBD1 (6 bases). In germline, CDR1 is MNHEY, CDR2 SVGAGI. Trimming took off 5 bases at V and 4 bases at J, with 9 bases between the two ends. CDR3 length: 13 amino acids. CDR3 nucleotide sequence: TGTGCCAGCAGTCCACAGGGAAATCAGCCCCAGCATTTT. Its protein is CASSPQGNQPQHF.

The V and J genes are TRBV11-2 and TRBJ2-1, with TRBD2 matching over 11 bases. Germline CDR1 reads SGHAT; CDR2 reads FQNNGV. The V and J ends lost 5 bases and 9 bases, in that order; junction bases with no gene match: 6. This CDR3 region has 14 residues. The CDR3 spells CASSTTSGSREQFF. The CDR3 DNA follows: TGTGCCAGCAGCACCACTAGCGGGAGCCGTGAGCAGTTCTTC.

The gene calls are TRBV2 and TRBJ2-2; 7 bases match TRBD1. The CDR3 has 14 residues. Trimming at V came to 5 bases and at J to 7 bases, leaving 7 bases not matched to a gene. In germline, CDR1 is SNHLY, CDR2 FYNNEI. CDR3 protein: CASSNRGRSGELFF. The DNA of the CDR3 is TGTGCCAGCAGTAACAGGGGCAGGAGCGGGGAGCTGTTTTTT.